The clone carrying this TCR beta chain was recorded many times. Its matching antigen is unknown. This sample is drawn from a study of identical twins. General study points: The authors drew conclusions from cross-sectional statistical analysis rather than following the same donors. Reduced insertions were recorded for abundant cord blood beta clonotypes, with no such pattern in memory repertoires. Analyses of zero insertions could be partly confounded by invariant MAIT and iNKT cells.

Only healthy Caucasians were included as donors. TCRdb fed the 5' RACE reads into MiXCR, producing one record per CDR3 protein. The sample lists about 570,000 distinct CDR3 sequences; 9.5% to 10% were seen once. These data are also associated with another study on yellow fever vaccine responses in identical twins.

The material sequenced was PBMCs. This receptor was obtained from a woman younger than 30 in good health.

The CDR3 region has the DNA TGCGCCAGCAGCCAAGGTGGCGGGGGAGATACGCAGTATTTT. Residues: CASSQGGGGDTQYF. This chain links TRBV4-1 with TRBJ2-3; 7 bases line up with TRBD2. V was clipped by 1 base and J by 5 bases; unmatched bases: 3. The CDR3 spans 14 residues. Germline V gene lookup returns CDR1 MGHRA and CDR2 YSYEKL.